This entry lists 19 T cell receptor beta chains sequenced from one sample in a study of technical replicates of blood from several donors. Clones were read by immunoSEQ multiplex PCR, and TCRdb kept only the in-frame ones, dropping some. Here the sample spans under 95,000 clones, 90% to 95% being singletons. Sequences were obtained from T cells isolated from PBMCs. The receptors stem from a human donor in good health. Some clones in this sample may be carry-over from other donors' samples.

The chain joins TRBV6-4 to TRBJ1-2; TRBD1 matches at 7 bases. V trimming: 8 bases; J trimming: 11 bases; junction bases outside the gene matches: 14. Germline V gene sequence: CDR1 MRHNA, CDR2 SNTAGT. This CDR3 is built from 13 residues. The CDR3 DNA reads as TGTGCCAGCGGACCCCCGGACAGGCCTAATTACACCTTC. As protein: CASGPPDRPNYTF.

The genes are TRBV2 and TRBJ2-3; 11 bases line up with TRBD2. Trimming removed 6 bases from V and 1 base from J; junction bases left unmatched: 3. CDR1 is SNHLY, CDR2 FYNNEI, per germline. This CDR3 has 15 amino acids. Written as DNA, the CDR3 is TGTGCCAGCAGGAGACTAGCGGGGCGCACAGATACGCAGTATTTT. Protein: CASRRLAGRTDTQYF.

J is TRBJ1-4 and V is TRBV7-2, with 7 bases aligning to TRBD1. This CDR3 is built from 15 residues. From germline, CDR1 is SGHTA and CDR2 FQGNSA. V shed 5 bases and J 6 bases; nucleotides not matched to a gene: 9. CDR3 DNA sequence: TGTGCCAGCAGCACCCCGACAGGGCCTGATGAAAAACTGTTTTTT. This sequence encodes CASSTPTGPDEKLFF.

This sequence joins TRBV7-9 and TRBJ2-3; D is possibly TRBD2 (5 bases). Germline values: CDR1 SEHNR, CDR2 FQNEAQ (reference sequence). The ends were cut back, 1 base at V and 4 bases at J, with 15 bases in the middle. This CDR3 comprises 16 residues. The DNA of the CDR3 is TGTGCCAGCAGCTTAGGGTTGCGCCGGGGTCCAGATACGCAGTATTTT. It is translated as CASSLGLRRGPDTQYF.

The CDR3 bases are TGTGCCAGCAGTTCATCAGGCGAGCAGTACTTC. It yields the protein CASSSSGEQYF. This chain connects TRBV6-5 to TRBJ2-5; D is unresolved. The better agreement between TRBJ2-7 and the DNA end casts doubt on the J call. CDR3 length: 11 amino acids. Germline V gene sequence: CDR1 MNHEY, CDR2 SVGAGI.

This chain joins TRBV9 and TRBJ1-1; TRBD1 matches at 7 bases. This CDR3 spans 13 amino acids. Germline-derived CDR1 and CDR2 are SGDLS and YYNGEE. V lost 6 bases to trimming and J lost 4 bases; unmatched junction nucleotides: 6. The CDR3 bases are TGTGCCAGCAACCCGACAGGGAGCACTGAAGCTTTCTTT. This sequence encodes CASNPTGSTEAFF. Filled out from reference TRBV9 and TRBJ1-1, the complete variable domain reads DSGVTQTPKHLITATGQRVTLRCSPRSGDLSVYWYQQSLDQGLQFLIQYYNGEERAKGNILERFSAQQFPDLHSELNLSSLELGDSALYFCASNPTGSTEAFFGQGTRLTVV.

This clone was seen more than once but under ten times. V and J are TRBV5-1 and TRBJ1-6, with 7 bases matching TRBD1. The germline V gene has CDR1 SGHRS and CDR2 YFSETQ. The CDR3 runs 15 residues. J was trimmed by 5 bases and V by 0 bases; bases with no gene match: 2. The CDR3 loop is CASSLDRGNNSPLHF. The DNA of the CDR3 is TGCGCCAGCAGCTTGGACAGGGGAAATAATTCACCCCTCCACTTT. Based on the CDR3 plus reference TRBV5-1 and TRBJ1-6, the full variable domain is KAGVTQTPRYLIKTRGQQVTLSCSPISGHRSVSWYQQTPGQGLQFLFEYFSETQRNKGNFPGRFSGRQFSNSRSEMNVSTLELGDSALYLCASSLDRGNNSPLHFGNGTRLTVT.

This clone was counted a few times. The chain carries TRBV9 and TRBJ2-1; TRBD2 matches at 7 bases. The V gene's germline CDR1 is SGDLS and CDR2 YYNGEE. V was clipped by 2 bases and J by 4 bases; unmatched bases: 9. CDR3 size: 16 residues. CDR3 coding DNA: TGTGCCAGCAGCGTCCCCGGGAGCGGGACTTACAATGAGCAGTTCTTC. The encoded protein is CASSVPGSGTYNEQFF.

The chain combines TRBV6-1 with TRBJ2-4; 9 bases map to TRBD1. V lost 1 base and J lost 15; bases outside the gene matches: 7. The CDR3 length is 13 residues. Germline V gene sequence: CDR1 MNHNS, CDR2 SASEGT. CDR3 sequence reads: CASSEEERTGVYF. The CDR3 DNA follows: TGTGCCAGCAGTGAAGAGGAACGGACAGGGGTGTACTTC.

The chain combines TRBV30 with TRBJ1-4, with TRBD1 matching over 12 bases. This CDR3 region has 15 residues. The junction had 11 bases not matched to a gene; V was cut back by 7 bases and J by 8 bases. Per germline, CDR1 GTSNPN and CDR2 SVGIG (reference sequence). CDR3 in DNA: TGTGCCTCAACTGGGGGACAGGGGGCGAGGGAAAAACTGTTTTTT. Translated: CASTGGQGAREKLFF.

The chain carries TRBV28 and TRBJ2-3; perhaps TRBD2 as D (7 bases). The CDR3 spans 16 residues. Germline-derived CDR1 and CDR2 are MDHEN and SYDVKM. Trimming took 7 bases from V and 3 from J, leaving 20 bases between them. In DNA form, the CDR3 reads TGTGCCAGCACCCTCGGGGGGCAAGCCCATACAGATACGCAGTATTTT. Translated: CASTLGGQAHTDTQYF.

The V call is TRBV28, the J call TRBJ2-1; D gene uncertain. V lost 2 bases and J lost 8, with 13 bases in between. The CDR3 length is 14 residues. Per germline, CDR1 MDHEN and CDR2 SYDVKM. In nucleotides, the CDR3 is TGTGCCAGCAGTTTACGCGGTAATGAGGATGAGCAGTTCTTC. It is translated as CASSLRGNEDEQFF.

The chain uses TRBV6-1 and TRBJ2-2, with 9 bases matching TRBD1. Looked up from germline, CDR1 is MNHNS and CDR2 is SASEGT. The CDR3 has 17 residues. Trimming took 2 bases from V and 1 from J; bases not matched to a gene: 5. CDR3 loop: CASSELGQGLNTGELFF. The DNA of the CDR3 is TGTGCCAGCAGTGAACTGGGACAGGGTTTGAACACCGGGGAGCTGTTTTTT.

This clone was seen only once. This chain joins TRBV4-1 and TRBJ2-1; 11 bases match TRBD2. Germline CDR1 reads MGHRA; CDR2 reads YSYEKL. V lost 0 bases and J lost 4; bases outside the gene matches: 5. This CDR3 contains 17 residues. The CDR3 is CASSQEVVAGGYNEQFF. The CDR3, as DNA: TGCGCCAGCAGCCAAGAAGTGGTAGCGGGAGGGTACAATGAGCAGTTCTTC.

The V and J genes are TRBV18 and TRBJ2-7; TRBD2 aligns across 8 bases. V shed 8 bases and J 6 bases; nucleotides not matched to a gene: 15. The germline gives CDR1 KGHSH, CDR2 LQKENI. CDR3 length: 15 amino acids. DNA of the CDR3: TGTGCCAGCACCCCCAGTAGCGGGGTTAGTGTCGAGCAGTACTTC. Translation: CASTPSSGVSVEQYF.

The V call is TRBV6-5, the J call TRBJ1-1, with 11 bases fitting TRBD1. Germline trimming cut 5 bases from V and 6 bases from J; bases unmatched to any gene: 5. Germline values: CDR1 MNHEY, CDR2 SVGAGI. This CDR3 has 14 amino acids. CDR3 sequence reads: CASSPGTGGPEAFF. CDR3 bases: TGTGCCAGCAGTCCCGGGACAGGGGGTCCTGAAGCTTTCTTT.

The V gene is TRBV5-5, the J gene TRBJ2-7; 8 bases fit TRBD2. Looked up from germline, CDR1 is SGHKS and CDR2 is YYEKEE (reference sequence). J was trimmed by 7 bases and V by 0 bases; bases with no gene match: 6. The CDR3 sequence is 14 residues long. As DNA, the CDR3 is TGTGCCAGCAGCTTGGAAGCGGGAGCAAGGGAGCAGTACTTC. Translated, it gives CASSLEAGAREQYF.

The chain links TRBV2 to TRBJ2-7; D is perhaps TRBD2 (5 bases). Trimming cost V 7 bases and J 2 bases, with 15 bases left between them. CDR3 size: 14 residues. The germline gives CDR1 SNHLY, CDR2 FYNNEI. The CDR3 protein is CASIRGQEAYEQYF. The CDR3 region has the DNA TGTGCCAGCATTCGCGGGCAGGAAGCCTACGAGCAGTACTTC. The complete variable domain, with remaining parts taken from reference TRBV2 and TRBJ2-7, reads EPEVTQTPSHQVTQMGQEVILRCVPISNHLYFYWYRQILGQKVEFLVSFYNNEISEKSEIFDDQFSVERPDGSNFTLKIRSTKLEDSAMYFCASIRGQEAYEQYFGPGTRLTVT.

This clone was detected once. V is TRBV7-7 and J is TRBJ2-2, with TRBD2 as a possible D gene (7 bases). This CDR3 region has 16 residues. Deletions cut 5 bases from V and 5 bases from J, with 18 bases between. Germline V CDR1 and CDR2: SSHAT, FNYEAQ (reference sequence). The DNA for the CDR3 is TGTGCCAGCAGCCCGGCAGCCGCGGGGGCGACCGGGGAGCTGTTTTTT. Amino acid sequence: CASSPAAAGATGELFF.